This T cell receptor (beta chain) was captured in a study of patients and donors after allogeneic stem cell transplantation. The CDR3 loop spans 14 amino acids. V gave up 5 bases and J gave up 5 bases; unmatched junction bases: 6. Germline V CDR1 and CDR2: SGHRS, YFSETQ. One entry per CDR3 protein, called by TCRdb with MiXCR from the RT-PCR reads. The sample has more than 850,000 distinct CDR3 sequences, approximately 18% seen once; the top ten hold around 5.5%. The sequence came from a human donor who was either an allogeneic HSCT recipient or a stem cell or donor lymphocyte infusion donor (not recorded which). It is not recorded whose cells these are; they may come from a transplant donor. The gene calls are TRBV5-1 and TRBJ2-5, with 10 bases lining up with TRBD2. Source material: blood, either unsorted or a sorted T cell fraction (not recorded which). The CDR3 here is CASSPTSGVETQYF. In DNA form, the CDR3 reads TGCGCCAGCAGTCCCACTAGCGGGGTTGAGACCCAGTACTTC.